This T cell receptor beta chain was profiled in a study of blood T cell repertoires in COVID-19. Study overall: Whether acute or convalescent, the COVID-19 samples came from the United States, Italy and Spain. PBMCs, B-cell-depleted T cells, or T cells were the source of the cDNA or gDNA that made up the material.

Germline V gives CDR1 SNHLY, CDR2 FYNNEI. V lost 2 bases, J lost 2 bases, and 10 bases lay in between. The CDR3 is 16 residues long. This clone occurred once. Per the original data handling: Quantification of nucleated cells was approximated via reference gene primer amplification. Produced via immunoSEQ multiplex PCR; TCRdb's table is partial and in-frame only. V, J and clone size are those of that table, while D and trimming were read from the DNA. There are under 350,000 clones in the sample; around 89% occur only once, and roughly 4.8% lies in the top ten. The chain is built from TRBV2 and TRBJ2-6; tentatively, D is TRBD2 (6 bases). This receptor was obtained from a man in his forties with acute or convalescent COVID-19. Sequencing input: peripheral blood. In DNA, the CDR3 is TGTGCCAGCAGTGAATTGGGGGGTGCTGGGGCCAACGTCCTGACTTTC. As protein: CASSELGGAGANVLTF.